The clone carrying this T cell receptor (beta chain) was recorded only once. This sample is drawn from a study of blood T cell repertoires in COVID-19. At the level of the study: Material from acute and convalescent COVID-19 was sourced from the United States, Italy and Spain. Nucleic acid was either cDNA or gDNA, and it came from T cells, B-cell-depleted T cells, or PBMCs.

Trimming stripped 4 bases from V and 7 bases from J, with 14 bases between. The CDR3 has 13 residues. Germline CDR1 MGHRA, CDR2 YSYEKL. Source study methods: Amplification of reference gene primers provided the estimated nucleated cell counts. Generated by immunoSEQ multiplex PCR, the TCRdb table keeps only in-frame clones and is missing some. V, J and clone size are those of that table, while D and trimming were read from the DNA. Here the sample spans roughly 53,000 clones, approximately 81% being singletons. This TCR was recovered from a man between 50 and 59 years old with acute or convalescent COVID-19. The sequenced sample consisted of peripheral blood. This sequence joins TRBV4-1 and TRBJ2-7; weak D call: TRBD2 (6 bases). This chain's CDR3 is CASSPHGAGEQYF. CDR3 coding DNA: TGCGCCAGCAGCCCCCACGGGGCGGGGGAGCAGTACTTC.